This T cell receptor beta chain derives from a study of blood T cell repertoires in COVID-19 (TCRdb year 2020). Regarding the research as a whole: Samples covering the acute and convalescent phases of COVID-19 were provided by collaborators in the United States, Italy and Spain. The material from the prospective study consisted of cDNA or gDNA derived from T cells, B-cell-depleted T cells, or PBMCs. Subjects who had been exposed to COVID-19, were actively infected with it, or had recovered from it provided the deeply sampled blood TCRbeta repertoires that made up the dataset. The repertoires were released in a freely available public database intended as a resource for research on the immune response to SARS-CoV-2. The samples were drawn from the first 160 participants of the ongoing ImmuneRACE study and from some 1,300 subjects provided by 6 global collaborators. Sample metadata almost always included a de-identified subject ID, COVID-19 status, age in years and sex. Where HLA class I and class II types were available, the types were taken from metadata supplied by the sample provider, not from assay-based typing.

Points on this clone: No cognate antigen has been identified for it. The input lacks base qualities; no much larger clone sits a single base away.

Inclusive of the bounding cysteine and phenylalanine, the CDR3 is 14 residues long. Only the CDR3 DNA stays, 42 bases, in frame from base 1. The germline V gene specifies SGHAT as CDR1 and FQNNGV as CDR2. A distance of 13 bases separates the germline ends of V and J, which lose 1 base and 6 bases respectively. General study outcomes and caveats: Clinical and demographic metadata were provided uncurated, with the amount varying by source and participant.

Enrolling through a virtual design, the prospective study's participants ranged in age from about 18 to 100 years and lived across 24 United States geographic areas. In the prospective study, participants were assigned to cohorts based on the clinical history participants reported in a screening survey and a study questionnaire. Exposed participants had been in contact with someone with a PCR-confirmed or clinician-diagnosed COVID-19 case within 2 weeks of study entry. In the prospective study, whole blood, serum and a nasopharyngeal or oropharyngeal swab were collected from each participant by mobile phlebotomists. Additional blood draws and questionnaires over a 2-month period could optionally be provided by prospective study participants. Prospective study blood samples were shipped either frozen or at room temperature before DNA extraction. TCRbeta CDR3 regions were amplified from genomic DNA using the immunoSEQ Assay, a bias-controlled multiplex PCR. The authors' pipeline ran thus. Within the assay, amplification of reference gene primers was used to estimate how many nucleated cells each sample contained. To quantify the absolute abundance of each unique TCRbeta CDR3 rearrangement, sequence reads were collapsed and filtered. For each sample, productive Simpson clonality was calculated as the square root of Simpson's diversity index across productive rearrangements. What TCRdb holds here is the immuneACCESS table cut down to in-frame rearrangements. Part of the clones is not present; checked against another copy, under half of the missing clones reflect an unresolved V gene, and the others are unexplained. The V and J calls and clone size are taken from that table; D and trimming were inferred from the DNA. The sample table contains 250,000 to 400,000 clones; only one count was recorded for 75% to 90% of them. The ten largest make up around 1.9% of the sample.

The V and J genes are TRBV11-2 and TRBJ2-7; perhaps TRBD1 is the D gene, with 5 bases matching. This TCR was sampled from a young woman who had been exposed to COVID-19. What was sequenced was PBMCs or T cells enriched from blood (not recorded which). CDR3 reads: CASSLGTRFFEQYF. The bases read TGTGCCAGCAGCTTAGGGACAAGGTTTTTCGAGCAGTACTTC.